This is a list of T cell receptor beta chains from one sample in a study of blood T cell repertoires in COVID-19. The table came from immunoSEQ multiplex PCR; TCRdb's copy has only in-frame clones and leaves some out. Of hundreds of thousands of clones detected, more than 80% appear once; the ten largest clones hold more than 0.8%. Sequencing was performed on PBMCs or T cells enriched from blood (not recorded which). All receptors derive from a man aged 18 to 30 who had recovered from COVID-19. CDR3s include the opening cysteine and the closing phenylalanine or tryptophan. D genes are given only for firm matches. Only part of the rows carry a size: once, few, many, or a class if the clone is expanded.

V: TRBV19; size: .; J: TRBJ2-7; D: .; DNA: TGTGCCAGTAGATTAGACACAGCCTCCTACGAGCAGTACTTC; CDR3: CASRLDTASYEQYF
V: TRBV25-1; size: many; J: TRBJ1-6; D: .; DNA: TGTGCCAGCCAGGGCCCGCTCGCAGGAAATAATTCACCCCTCCACTTT; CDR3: CASQGPLAGNNSPLHF
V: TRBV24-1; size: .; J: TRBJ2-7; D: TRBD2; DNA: TGTGCCACCAGTGATCCCGGGACTAGTACCTACGAGCAGTACTTC; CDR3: CATSDPGTSTYEQYF
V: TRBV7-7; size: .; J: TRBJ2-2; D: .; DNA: TGTGCCAGCAGCCCTGGCGGGACGGACACCGGGGAGCTGTTTTTT; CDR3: CASSPGGTDTGELFF
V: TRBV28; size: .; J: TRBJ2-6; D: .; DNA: TGTGCCAGCAGTTTATCGTTTAGCTCTGGGGCCAACGTCCTGACTTTC; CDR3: CASSLSFSSGANVLTF
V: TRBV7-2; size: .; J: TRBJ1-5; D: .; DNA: TGTGCCAGCAGCTCGCAGTCAGATCAGCCCCAGCATTTT; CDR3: CASSSQSDQPQHF
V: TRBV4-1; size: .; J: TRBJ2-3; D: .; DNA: TGCGCCAGCAGCCAGGCCCCCGATGACACAGATACGCAGTATTTT; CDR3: CASSQAPDDTDTQYF
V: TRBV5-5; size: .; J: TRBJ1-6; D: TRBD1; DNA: TGTGCCAGCAGCTCAACTACAGGGGTCAACGGCTCACCCCTCCACTTT; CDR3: CASSSTTGVNGSPLHF
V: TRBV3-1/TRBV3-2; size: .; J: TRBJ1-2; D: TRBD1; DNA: TGTGCCAGCAGCCTCGGGACAGGGAGTCATGGCTACACCTTC; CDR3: CASSLGTGSHGYTF
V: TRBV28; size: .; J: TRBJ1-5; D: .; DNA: TGTGCCAGCAGTGGCCCACAGGGAATAGGGAGCAATCAGCCCCAGCATTTT; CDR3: CASSGPQGIGSNQPQHF
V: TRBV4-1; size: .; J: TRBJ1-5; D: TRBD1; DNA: TGCGCCAGCAGCTCTCGTATACCCCCGGGACAGGGTAATCAGCCCCAGCATTTT; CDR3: CASSSRIPPGQGNQPQHF
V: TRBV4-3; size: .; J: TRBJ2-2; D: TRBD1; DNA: TGCGCCAGCAGCCAAGGACCCGAAGGACAGGGTAGCGGGGAGCTGTTTTTT; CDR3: CASSQGPEGQGSGELFF
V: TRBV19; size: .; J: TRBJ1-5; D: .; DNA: TGTGCCAGTAGTCTCCGACAGGGCAATCAGCCCCAGCATTTT; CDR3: CASSLRQGNQPQHF
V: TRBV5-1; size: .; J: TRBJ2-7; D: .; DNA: TGCGCCAGCAGCTTAGCTGCTTCCTACGAGCAGTACTTC; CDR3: CASSLAASYEQYF
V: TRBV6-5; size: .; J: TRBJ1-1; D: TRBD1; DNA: TGTGCCAGCACCATAACAGGGGGCACTGAAGCTTTCTTT; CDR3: CASTITGGTEAFF
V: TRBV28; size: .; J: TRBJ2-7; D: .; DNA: TGTGCCAGCAGGGGCACAGGGTCTGCCGAGCAGTACTTC; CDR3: CASRGTGSAEQYF
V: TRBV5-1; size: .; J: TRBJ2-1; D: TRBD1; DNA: TGCGCCAGCAGCCCAGGACAGGGAAGCTCCTACAATGAGCAGTTCTTC; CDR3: CASSPGQGSSYNEQFF
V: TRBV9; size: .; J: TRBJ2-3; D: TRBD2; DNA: TGTGCCAGCAGCGCTAGCGGGAGGGCAGATACGCAGTATTTT; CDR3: CASSASGRADTQYF
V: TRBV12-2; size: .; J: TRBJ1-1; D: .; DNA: TGTGCAAGTCGCTTACTAAGGGACAGTGAAGCTTTCTTT; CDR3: CASRLLRDSEAFF
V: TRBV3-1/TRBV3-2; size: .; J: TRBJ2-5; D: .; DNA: TGTGCCAGCAGCCAAGATACGGGAAAGACCCAGTACTTC; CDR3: CASSQDTGKTQYF
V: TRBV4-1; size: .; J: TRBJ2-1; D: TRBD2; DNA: TGCGCCAGCAGCCCGGCCTCCGGGGGGAAGTACAATGAGCAGTTCTTC; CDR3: CASSPASGGKYNEQFF
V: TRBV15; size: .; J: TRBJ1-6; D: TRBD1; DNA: TGTGCCACCTCCGGGGACAGGGTTTCACCCCTCCACTTT; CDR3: CATSGDRVSPLHF
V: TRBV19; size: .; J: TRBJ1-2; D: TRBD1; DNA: TGTGCCAGTACCCCCCGGACAGGGATTTTGTACGGCTACACCTTC; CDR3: CASTPRTGILYGYTF
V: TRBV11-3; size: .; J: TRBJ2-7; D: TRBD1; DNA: TGTGCCAGCAGCCCCCAGACAGGGGTCGAGCAGTACTTC; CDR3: CASSPQTGVEQYF
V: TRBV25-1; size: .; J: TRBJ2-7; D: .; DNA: TGTGCCAGCAGCGTGACTGACTACGAGCAGTACTTC; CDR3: CASSVTDYEQYF
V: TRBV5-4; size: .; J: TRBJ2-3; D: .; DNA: TGTGCCAGCAGCTGGAGGGGATCGAGCGGCACAGATACGCAGTATTTT; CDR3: CASSWRGSSGTDTQYF
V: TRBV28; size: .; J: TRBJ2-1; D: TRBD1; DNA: TGTGCCAGCAGTCTGCCCGGGACAGGCTCCTACAATGAGCAGTTCTTC; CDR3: CASSLPGTGSYNEQFF
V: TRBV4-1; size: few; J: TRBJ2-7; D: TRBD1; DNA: TGCGCCAGCAGCCAAGAGACAGGGGGCGGCTCCTACGAGCAGTACTTC; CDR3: CASSQETGGGSYEQYF
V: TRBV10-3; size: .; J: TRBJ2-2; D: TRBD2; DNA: TGTGCCATCAGTGGGACCGGGACTACGAACACCGGGGAGCTGTTTTTT; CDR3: CAISGTGTTNTGELFF
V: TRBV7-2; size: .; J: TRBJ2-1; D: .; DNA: TGTGCCAGCAGCTTAGGGGGGGGGCCTCCGCCTGGGCAGTTCTTC; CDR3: CASSLGGGPPPGQFF
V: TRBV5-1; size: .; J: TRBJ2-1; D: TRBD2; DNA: TGCGCCAGCAGCTCCTCGACAGCGGGGATCTCCTACAATGAGCAGTTCTTC; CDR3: CASSSSTAGISYNEQFF
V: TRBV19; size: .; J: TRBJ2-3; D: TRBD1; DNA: TGTGCCAGTAGTACGGACAGGGGAATGACTAGCACAGATACGCAGTATTTT; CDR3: CASSTDRGMTSTDTQYF
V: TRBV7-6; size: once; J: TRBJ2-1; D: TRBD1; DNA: TGTGCCAGCAGCTTAATGAGGACGACAGGGGGTCCTTCCTACAATGAGCAGTTCTTC; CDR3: CASSLMRTTGGPSYNEQFF
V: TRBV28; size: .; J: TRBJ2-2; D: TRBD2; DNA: TGTGCCAGCGGGACTAGCGGAAACACCGGGGAGCTGTTTTTT; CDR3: CASGTSGNTGELFF
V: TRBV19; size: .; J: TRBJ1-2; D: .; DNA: TGTGCCAGTAGTACTCACGAGGCCAACTTAGCTAACTATGGCTACACCTTC; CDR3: CASSTHEANLANYGYTF
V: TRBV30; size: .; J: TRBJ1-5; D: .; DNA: TGTGCCTGGAGTGTACAGGGCGGAGGTCAGCCCCAGCATTTT; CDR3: CAWSVQGGGQPQHF
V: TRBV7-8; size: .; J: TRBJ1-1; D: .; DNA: TGTGCCAGCAGCTTAGCAGAACAGGGAAAGCCTGAAGCTTTCTTT; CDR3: CASSLAEQGKPEAFF
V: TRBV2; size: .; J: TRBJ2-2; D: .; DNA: TGTGCCAGCAGTCCTCAGGGGCAATCCGGGGAGCTGTTTTTT; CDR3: CASSPQGQSGELFF
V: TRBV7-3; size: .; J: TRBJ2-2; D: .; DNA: TGTGCCAGCAGCCCACTACAGGTGACCACCGGGGAGCTGTTTTTT; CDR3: CASSPLQVTTGELFF
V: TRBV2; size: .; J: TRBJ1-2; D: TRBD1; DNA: TGTGCCAGACGAGACAGGGGGCTGTTGAACTATGGCTACACCTTC; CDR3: CARRDRGLLNYGYTF
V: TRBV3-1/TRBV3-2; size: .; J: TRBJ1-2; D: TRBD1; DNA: TGTGCCAGCACTAGACAGGGGGTAAACTATGGCTACACCTTC; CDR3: CASTRQGVNYGYTF
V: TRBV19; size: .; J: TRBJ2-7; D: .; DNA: TGTGCCAGTGCGGGTGTTAGCGTTGAAGGATACGAGCAGTACTTC; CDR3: CASAGVSVEGYEQYF
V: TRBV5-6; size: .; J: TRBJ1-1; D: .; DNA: TGTGCCAGCAGCGCTTTCAGGGTGCGGAACACTGAAGCTTTCTTT; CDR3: CASSAFRVRNTEAFF
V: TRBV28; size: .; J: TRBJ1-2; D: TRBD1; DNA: TGTGCCAGCAGTTTAGGGGACAGACTCTATGGCTACACCTTC; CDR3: CASSLGDRLYGYTF
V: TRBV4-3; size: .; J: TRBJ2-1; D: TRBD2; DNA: TGCGCCAGCAGCCAAGACCGAGGCGGGGGAGAGCAGTTCTTC; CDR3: CASSQDRGGGEQFF
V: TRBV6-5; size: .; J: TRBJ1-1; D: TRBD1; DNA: TGTGCCAGCAGCTCGACAGGGGGCAGTTTCTTT; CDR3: CASSSTGGSFF
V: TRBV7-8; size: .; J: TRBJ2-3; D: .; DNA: TGTGCCAGCACCCCCTCGGAGGCTAGCACAGATACGCAGTATTTT; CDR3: CASTPSEASTDTQYF
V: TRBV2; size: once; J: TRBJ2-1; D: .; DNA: TGTGCCAGCAGTGAGGTGGCAGGTAGAGGAGGACGGGCGTTCTTC; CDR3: CASSEVAGRGGRAFF
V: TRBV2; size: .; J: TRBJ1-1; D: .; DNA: TGTGCCAGCAACTTGGGAGCCAGGAACACTGAAGCTTTCTTT; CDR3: CASNLGARNTEAFF
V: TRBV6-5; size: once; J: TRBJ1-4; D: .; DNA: TGTGCCAGCAGAAGGGAGGGAGGTGAAAAACTGTTTTTT; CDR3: CASRREGGEKLFF
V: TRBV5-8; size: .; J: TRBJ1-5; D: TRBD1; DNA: TGTGCCAGCAGCTTTTTTCAGGGGGCCAAGGAGGTTCAGCCCCAGCATTTT; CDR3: CASSFFQGAKEVQPQHF
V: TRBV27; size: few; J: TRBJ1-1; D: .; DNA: TGTGCCAGCAGGAGAATGAACACTGAAGCTTTCTTT; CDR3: CASRRMNTEAFF
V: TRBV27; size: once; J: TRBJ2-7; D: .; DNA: TGTGCCAGCAGTTTATCGGAGGGAAACGAGCAGTACTTC; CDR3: CASSLSEGNEQYF
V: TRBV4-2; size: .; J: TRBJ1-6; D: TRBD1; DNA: TGTGCCAGCAGCCAAGGATATTGGGACAGTAGCAATTCACCCCTCCACTTT; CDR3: CASSQGYWDSSNSPLHF
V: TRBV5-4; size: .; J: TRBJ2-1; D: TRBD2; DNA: TGTGCCAGCAGCCCTAGGACTAGCGGGGGGAGACCTCATGAGCAGTTCTTC; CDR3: CASSPRTSGGRPHEQFF
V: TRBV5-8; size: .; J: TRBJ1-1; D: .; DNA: TGTGCCAGCAGCTTGACACACCTGAACACTGAAGCTTTCTTT; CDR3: CASSLTHLNTEAFF
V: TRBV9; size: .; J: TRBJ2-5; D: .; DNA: TGTGCCAGCAGTAGACCTGACTTACAAGAGACCCAGTACTTC; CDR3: CASSRPDLQETQYF